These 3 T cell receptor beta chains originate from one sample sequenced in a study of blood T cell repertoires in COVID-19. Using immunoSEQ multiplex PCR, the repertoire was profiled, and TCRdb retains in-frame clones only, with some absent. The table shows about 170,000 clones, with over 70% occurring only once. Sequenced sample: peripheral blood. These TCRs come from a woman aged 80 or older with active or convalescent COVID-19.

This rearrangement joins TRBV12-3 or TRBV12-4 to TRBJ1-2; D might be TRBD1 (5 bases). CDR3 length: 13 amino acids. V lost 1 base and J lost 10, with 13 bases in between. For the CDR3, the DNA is TGTGCCAGCAGTTTAGGGGACTCAAGTACCTACACCTTC. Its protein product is CASSLGDSSTYTF.

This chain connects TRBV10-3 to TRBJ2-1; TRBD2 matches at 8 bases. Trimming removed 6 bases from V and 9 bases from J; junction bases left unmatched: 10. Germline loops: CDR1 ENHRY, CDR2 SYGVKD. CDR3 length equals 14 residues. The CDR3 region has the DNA TGTGCCATCAGCCCGGGGGGAGCGGGGGCTGAGCAGTTCTTC. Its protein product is CAISPGGAGAEQFF.

The CDR3 DNA follows: TGTGCCAGCAGTTACTCGACACTAGCGGTTGAGCAGTTCTTC. Encoded protein: CASSYSTLAVEQFF. The V gene is TRBV6-5, the J gene TRBJ2-1, with 8 bases aligning to TRBD2. The CDR3 length is 14 residues. Germline CDR1 is MNHEY and CDR2 is SVGAGI. The V segment lost 0 bases and the J segment 9 bases; nucleotides outside the gene matches: 4.